This T cell receptor (beta chain) was sequenced in a study of blood T cells in healthy people across ages. J lost 0 bases, V lost 1 base, and 9 bases had no gene match. This CDR3 is built from 16 residues. The germline gives CDR1 DFQATT, CDR2 SNEGSKA (reference sequence). Study-wide points: Among long-lived donors, naive CD4+ cells were more numerous and diversity higher than in aged donors.

This clonotype has just a few counts. What it recognizes is unknown. The use of a sample-barcoded 5' primer and a J-beta primer mix characterized a second PCR of roughly 7 to 11 cycles. CDR3-containing paired-end reads numbering at least 2.5 million came from each sample. TCRdb re-analysed the 5' RACE reads in MiXCR, keeping a single row per CDR3 protein. The repertoire has 1.5 million to 2 million distinct CDR3 sequences, around half of them found once; the top ten carry less than 2.5%. This rearrangement joins TRBV20-1 to TRBJ2-7, with 7 bases identical to TRBD1. This sequence originates from a woman in her thirties or forties in good health. Sample: blood. CDR3 bases: TGCAGTGCTAGAGTCCCTACAGGGGCTACCTCCTACGAGCAGTACTTC. Protein product: CSARVPTGATSYEQYF.